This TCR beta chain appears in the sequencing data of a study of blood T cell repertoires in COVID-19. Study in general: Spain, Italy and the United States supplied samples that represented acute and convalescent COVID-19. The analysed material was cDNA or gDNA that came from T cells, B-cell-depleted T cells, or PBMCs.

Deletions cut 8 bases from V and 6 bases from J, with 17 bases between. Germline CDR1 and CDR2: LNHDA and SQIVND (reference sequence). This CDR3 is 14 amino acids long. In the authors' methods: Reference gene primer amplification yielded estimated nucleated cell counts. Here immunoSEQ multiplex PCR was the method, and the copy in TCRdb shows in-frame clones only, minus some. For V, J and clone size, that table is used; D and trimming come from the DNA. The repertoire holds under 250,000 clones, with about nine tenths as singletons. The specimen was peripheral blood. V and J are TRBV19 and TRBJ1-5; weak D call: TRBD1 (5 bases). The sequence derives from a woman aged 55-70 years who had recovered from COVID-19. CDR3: CASADLGEVQPQHF. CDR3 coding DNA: TGTGCCAGTGCAGACCTGGGGGAGGTTCAGCCCCAGCATTTT.